A single sample gave rise to the 23 T cell receptor beta chains below, sequenced in a study of shared clonotypes between healthy human individuals. Naive CD8 cells lacked CD45RO and underwent positive selection for CCR7, leaving out terminally differentiated effector memory CD45RA+ cells. Profiling relied on immunoSEQ multiplex PCR, and the TCRdb table lists in-frame clones only, not all of them. The sample yields roughly 550,000 clones, just under 97% seen once. Sequencing was performed on naive CD8+ T cells sorted from blood. The receptors were gathered from a woman in her thirties in good health.

A single count supports this clone. The rearrangement uses TRBV5-6 and TRBJ2-1; 9 positions agree with TRBD1. This CDR3 has 14 residues. Trimming removed 3 bases from V and 8 bases from J; junction bases left unmatched: 6. Germline loops: CDR1 SGHDT, CDR2 YYEEEE. The CDR3 DNA sequence: TGTGCCAGCAGCTGGGGACAGGGTAAGGATGAGCAGTTCTTC. Amino acids: CASSWGQGKDEQFF.

The V and J genes are TRBV4-1 and TRBJ2-1; no reliable D call. CDR3 length equals 12 residues. The V and J ends lost 5 bases and 8 bases respectively, with 10 bases between them. CDR1 and CDR2 (germline): MGHRA, YSYEKL. The CDR3 protein is CASSLGVDEQFF. DNA for the CDR3: TGCGCCAGCAGCTTGGGTGTGGATGAGCAGTTCTTC.

The chain recombines TRBV28 with TRBJ2-7; 10 bases agree with TRBD2. CDR3 length: 15 amino acids. Per germline, CDR1 MDHEN and CDR2 SYDVKM. V lost 5 bases and J lost 6; bases outside the gene matches: 10. The CDR3 reads CASSPLAGVALEQYF. The CDR3 nucleotides read TGTGCCAGCAGTCCCCTAGCGGGAGTTGCTCTCGAGCAGTACTTC.

The chain carries TRBV19 and TRBJ2-5; D uncertain. The length of the CDR3 is 12 residues. CDR1 LNHDA and CDR2 SQIVND come from the germline V gene (reference sequence). V dropped 5 bases and J dropped 7 bases, with 11 bases sitting between them. In nucleotides, the CDR3 is TGTGCCAGTAGTCGACCCACGAGGACCCAGTACTTC. Its translation: CASSRPTRTQYF. The full variable domain, its missing parts supplied by reference TRBV19 and TRBJ2-5, is DGGITQSPKYLFRKEGQNVTLSCEQNLNHDAMYWYRQDPGQGLRLIYYSQIVNDFQKGDIAEGYSVSREKKESFPLTVTSAQKNPTAFYLCASSRPTRTQYFGPGTRLLVL.

The chain combines TRBV11-2 with TRBJ2-3; TRBD1 might be the D (5 bases). The V and J ends lost 1 base and 4 bases respectively, with 12 bases between them. CDR1 and CDR2 (germline): SGHAT, FQNNGV. The CDR3 is 15 residues long. The CDR3 region is CASSLAGSRSDTQYF. CDR3 DNA sequence: TGTGCCAGCAGCTTAGCAGGGTCAAGATCAGATACGCAGTATTTT. Supplemented by reference TRBV11-2 and TRBJ2-3, the full variable domain reads EAGVAQSPRYKIIEKRQSVAFWCNPISGHATLYWYQQILGQGPKLLIQFQNNGVVDDSQLPKDRFSAERLKGVDSTLKIQPAKLEDSAVYLCASSLAGSRSDTQYFGPGTRLTVL.

The chain uses TRBV27 and TRBJ2-2; D is uncertain. This CDR3 spans 14 amino acids. Germline V gives CDR1 MNHEY, CDR2 SMNVEV (reference sequence). The V gene lost 2 bases and the J gene lost 2 bases, with 6 bases spanning the gap. This CDR3 reads CASSLVGNTGELFF. Here the CDR3 DNA reads TGTGCCAGCAGTTTAGTAGGAAACACCGGGGAGCTGTTTTTT.

V and J are TRBV19 and TRBJ2-7, with TRBD2 matching 8 bases. CDR3 length: 14 amino acids. Trimming cost V 3 bases and J 5 bases; bases outside gene matches: 6. Germline V gives CDR1 LNHDA, CDR2 SQIVND (reference sequence). This chain's CDR3 is CASSMGTRANEQYF. CDR3 DNA sequence: TGTGCCAGTAGTATGGGGACTAGGGCCAACGAGCAGTACTTC.

This sequence joins TRBV6-6 and TRBJ1-4; D perhaps matches TRBD1 (6 bases). The CDR3 loop spans 14 amino acids. In germline, CDR1 is MNHNY, CDR2 SVGAGI (reference sequence). The V end was cut by 2 bases, the J end by 8 bases, with 12 bases between. CDR3 loop: CASSYIKGGEKLFF. The CDR3 DNA reads TGTGCCAGCAGTTACATCAAGGGGGGCGAAAAACTGTTTTTT.

This chain joins TRBV10-3 and TRBJ1-1; a possible D gene is TRBD1 (6 bases). There are 16 residues in the CDR3. V lost 3 bases and J 5 bases, leaving 19 bases between the germline ends. Germline loops: CDR1 ENHRY, CDR2 SYGVKD. The CDR3, as DNA: TGTGCCATCAGTGACCCACACGACAGGTATATGACTGAAGCTTTCTTT. It translates to CAISDPHDRYMTEAFF.

The chain combines TRBV19 with TRBJ2-7, with D possibly matching TRBD2 (6 bases). Germline CDR1 is LNHDA and CDR2 is SQIVND (reference sequence). The V gene lost 5 bases and the J gene lost 4 bases, with 15 bases spanning the gap. The CDR3 runs 14 residues. The CDR3 DNA reads TGTGCCAGTAGTGCAGGCGCCGGGGGTTACGAGCAGTACTTC. Protein: CASSAGAGGYEQYF.

The chain is built from TRBV29-1 and TRBJ2-1; possibly TRBD2 for D (6 bases). The germline gives CDR1 SQVTM, CDR2 ANQGSEA. CDR3 length: 11 residues. V gave up 7 bases and J gave up 5 bases, with 9 bases separating them. DNA of the CDR3: TGCAGCGCTAGGAGGGACAATGAGCAGTTCTTC. As protein: CSARRDNEQFF.

This chain joins TRBV28 and TRBJ2-2, with D hard to call. V was shortened by 2 bases and J by 7 bases, with 8 bases between the two germline ends. The CDR3 runs to 13 residues. Germline assignment: CDR1 MDHEN and CDR2 SYDVKM. CDR3 sequence: CASSLIPDGELFF. Here the CDR3 DNA reads TGTGCCAGCAGTTTAATTCCAGACGGGGAGCTGTTTTTT.

The chain joins TRBV30 to TRBJ2-7, with D unclear. CDR1 GTSNPN and CDR2 SVGIG come from the germline V gene (reference sequence). V lost 5 bases, J lost 6 bases, and 23 bases lay in between. The CDR3 totals 15 residues. CDR3 nucleotide sequence: TGTGCCTGGGGACGATATCCGGGCCCCAACCGCGAGCAGTACTTC. Amino acid sequence: CAWGRYPGPNREQYF.

Concerning this clone itself: Within the sample, other DNA sequences also encode this same CDR3. The genes are TRBV9 and TRBJ1-1; D is undetermined. Germline V gene lookup returns CDR1 SGDLS and CDR2 YYNGEE. The CDR3 consists of 11 residues. Trimming left V 4 bases short and J 3 bases short, with 4 bases between. CDR3 sequence reads: CASSSDTEAFF. The CDR3 region has the DNA TGTGCCAGCAGCTCAGACACTGAAGCTTTCTTT.

The chain combines TRBV27 with TRBJ2-5, with D perhaps matching TRBD1 or TRBD2 (5 bases each). Germline assignment: CDR1 MNHEY and CDR2 SMNVEV (reference sequence). This CDR3 has 13 amino acids. Trimming pared 3 bases from V and 5 bases from J, leaving 10 bases between. The CDR3 DNA reads as TGTGCCAGCAGTTTTCGCAGGGACGAGACCCAGTACTTC. Residues: CASSFRRDETQYF.

This chain connects TRBV7-9 to TRBJ2-3, with D unclear. Germline V gene sequence: CDR1 SEHNR, CDR2 FQNEAQ (reference sequence). Trimming cost V 3 bases and J 11 bases, with 15 bases left between them. This CDR3 has 13 residues. CDR3 loop: CASSFISAAEQYF. The CDR3 DNA sequence: TGTGCCAGCAGCTTTATATCAGCCGCAGAGCAGTATTTT.

This clone was seen a few times. This chain connects TRBV19 to TRBJ1-2; D not certain. The CDR3 extends over 14 amino acids. V shed 7 bases and J shed 7 bases, with 19 bases lying between them. Germline V lookup: CDR1 LNHDA, CDR2 SQIVND (reference sequence). The CDR3 protein is CASIGGSRTSGYTF. CDR3 bases: TGTGCCAGTATCGGAGGGAGTCGTACGAGTGGCTACACCTTC. The full variable domain, completed using reference TRBV19 and TRBJ1-2, is DGGITQSPKYLFRKEGQNVTLSCEQNLNHDAMYWYRQDPGQGLRLIYYSQIVNDFQKGDIAEGYSVSREKKESFPLTVTSAQKNPTAFYLCASIGGSRTSGYTFGSGTRLTVV.

This CDR3 reads CASSPSRGQEGYTF. In nucleotides, the CDR3 is TGTGCCAGCTCCCCCTCCAGGGGACAGGAGGGCTACACCTTC. This rearrangement joins TRBV18 to TRBJ1-2; 8 bases are shared with TRBD1. Germline trimming cut 6 bases from V and 8 bases from J; bases unmatched to any gene: 11. CDR3 length: 14 residues. Germline CDR1 and CDR2: KGHSH and LQKENI.

The chain joins TRBV27 to TRBJ2-7, with TRBD2 as a possible D gene (6 bases). This CDR3 has 14 residues. V was cut by 5 bases and J by 1 base, with 12 bases left in between. CDR1 is MNHEY, CDR2 SMNVEV, per germline (reference sequence). The CDR3 sequence: CASSQTTRSYEQYF. CDR3 DNA: TGTGCCAGCAGTCAAACGACTAGATCCTACGAGCAGTACTTC.

J is TRBJ1-4 and V is TRBV6-6; D is uncertain. CDR3 length: 16 amino acids. Between the trimmed V and J ends, which lost 6 bases and 0 bases, there was a span of 14 bases. Per the germline V gene, CDR1 is MNHNY and CDR2 is SVGAGI (reference sequence). For the CDR3, the DNA is TGTGCCAGCAGCTCAAGGAAAGGCGCAACTAATGAAAAACTGTTTTTT. Translation: CASSSRKGATNEKLFF.

This clone was picked up one time. The chain has TRBV12-5 and TRBJ2-7; 9 bases agree with TRBD1. V lost 9 bases and J lost 2; bases outside the gene matches: 2. The CDR3 runs to 12 residues. The germline V gene encodes CDR1 LGHNT and CDR2 FRNRAP. The CDR3 nucleotides read TGTGCTAGCCGGGACAGGGCCTACGAGCAGTACTTC. Translated: CASRDRAYEQYF. The entire variable domain, with the rest obtained from reference TRBV12-5 and TRBJ2-7, is as follows: DARVTQTPRHKVTEMGQEVTMRCQPILGHNTVFWYRQTMMQGLELLAYFRNRAPLDDSGMPKDRFSAEMPDATLATLKIQPSEPRDSAVYFCASRDRAYEQYFGPGTRLTVT.

This clone came up once. The genes are TRBV6-1 and TRBJ2-7; a weak D match, TRBD2 (5 bases). V was shortened by 2 bases and J by 2 bases, with 13 bases between the two germline ends. Germline V CDR1 and CDR2: MNHNS, SASEGT. This CDR3 region has 15 residues. CDR3 amino acids: CASSESGVRPYEQYF. The CDR3 coding sequence is TGTGCCAGCAGTGAATCCGGGGTGCGCCCCTACGAGCAGTACTTC.

This chain connects TRBV15 to TRBJ1-3, with D perhaps TRBD1 (5 bases). The V gene lost 2 bases and the J gene lost 0 bases, with 11 bases spanning the gap. The CDR3 has 16 residues. From germline, CDR1 is LNHNV and CDR2 YYDKDF (reference sequence). The CDR3 sequence is CATSRTPDSSGNTIYF. In nucleotides, the CDR3 is TGTGCCACCAGCAGAACCCCCGACAGCTCTGGAAACACCATATATTTT.